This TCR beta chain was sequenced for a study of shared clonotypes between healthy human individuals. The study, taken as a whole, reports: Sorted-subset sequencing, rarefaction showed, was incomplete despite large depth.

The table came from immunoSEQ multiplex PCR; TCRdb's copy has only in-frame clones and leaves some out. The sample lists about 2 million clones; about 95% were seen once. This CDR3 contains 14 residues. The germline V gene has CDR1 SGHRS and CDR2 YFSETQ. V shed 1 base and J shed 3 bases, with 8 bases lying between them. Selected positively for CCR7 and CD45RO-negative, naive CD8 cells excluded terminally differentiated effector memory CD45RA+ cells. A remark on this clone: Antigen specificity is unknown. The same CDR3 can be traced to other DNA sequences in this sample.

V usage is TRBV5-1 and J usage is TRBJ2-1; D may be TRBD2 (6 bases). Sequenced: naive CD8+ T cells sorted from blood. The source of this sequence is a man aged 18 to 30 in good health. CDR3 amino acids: CASSLSGVYNEQFF. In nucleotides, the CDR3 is TGCGCCAGCAGCTTGTCGGGGGTCTACAATGAGCAGTTCTTC. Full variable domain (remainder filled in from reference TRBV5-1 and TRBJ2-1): KAGVTQTPRYLIKTRGQQVTLSCSPISGHRSVSWYQQTPGQGLQFLFEYFSETQRNKGNFPGRFSGRQFSNSRSEMNVSTLELGDSALYLCASSLSGVYNEQFFGPGTRLTVL.